This TCR beta chain is drawn from a study of response to subunit inactivated influenza vaccine. TCRdb called the RT-PCR reads again in MiXCR, with one record for every CDR3 protein. The sample records around 530,000 distinct CDR3 sequences, 12% being singletons. A few counts support this clonotype. What it binds is not known. The CDR3 covers 18 residues. The J segment lost 2 bases and the V segment lost 4 bases, leaving 10 bases of the junction unmatched. Germline CDR1 and CDR2: SGHDN and FVKESK. General study results and limits: Few new T cells, the authors suggested, are recruited by each seasonal influenza vaccination.

This rearrangement joins TRBV14 to TRBJ2-1; 11 bases align to TRBD2. Specimen: PBMCs from blood, collected on the day of vaccination. This receptor was identified in a man aged 45 to 65 who received an inactivated influenza vaccine. This CDR3 is CASSPRVLAGGTYNEQFF. The CDR3 bases are TGTGCCAGCAGCCCAAGGGTCCTAGCGGGAGGAACCTACAATGAGCAGTTCTTC.